This T cell receptor (beta chain) was captured by sequencing in a study of Ad26.COV2.S vaccination and SARS-CoV-2 variants. About the study: Intramuscular Ad26.COV2.S at 5x10^10 or 1x10^11 viral particles.

V lost 3 bases to trimming and J lost 9 bases, with 12 bases between them. The CDR3 is 13 amino acids. Treatment specified: roughly 18 received Ad26.COV2.S at low or high dose, single or two shots; about 5 received placebo; per-sample allocation not given. Sample collection was performed on day 63 after the first vaccine or placebo injection. The data were produced by immunoSEQ multiplex PCR, yet TCRdb's version contains in-frame clones alone and is incomplete. The profile shows about 370,000 clones, roughly nine tenths of them singletons. The V call is TRBV12-3 or TRBV12-4, the J call TRBJ2-1; possibly TRBD1 for D (6 bases). Material: peripheral blood, obtained in a trial of Ad26.COV2.S vaccine versus placebo. The clonotype comes from a person between 18 and 65 years old who received the Ad26.COV2.S COVID-19 vaccine or a placebo. The CDR3 region is CASSFGQGIEQFF. The CDR3 coding sequence is TGTGCCAGCAGTTTCGGGCAGGGGATTGAGCAGTTCTTC.